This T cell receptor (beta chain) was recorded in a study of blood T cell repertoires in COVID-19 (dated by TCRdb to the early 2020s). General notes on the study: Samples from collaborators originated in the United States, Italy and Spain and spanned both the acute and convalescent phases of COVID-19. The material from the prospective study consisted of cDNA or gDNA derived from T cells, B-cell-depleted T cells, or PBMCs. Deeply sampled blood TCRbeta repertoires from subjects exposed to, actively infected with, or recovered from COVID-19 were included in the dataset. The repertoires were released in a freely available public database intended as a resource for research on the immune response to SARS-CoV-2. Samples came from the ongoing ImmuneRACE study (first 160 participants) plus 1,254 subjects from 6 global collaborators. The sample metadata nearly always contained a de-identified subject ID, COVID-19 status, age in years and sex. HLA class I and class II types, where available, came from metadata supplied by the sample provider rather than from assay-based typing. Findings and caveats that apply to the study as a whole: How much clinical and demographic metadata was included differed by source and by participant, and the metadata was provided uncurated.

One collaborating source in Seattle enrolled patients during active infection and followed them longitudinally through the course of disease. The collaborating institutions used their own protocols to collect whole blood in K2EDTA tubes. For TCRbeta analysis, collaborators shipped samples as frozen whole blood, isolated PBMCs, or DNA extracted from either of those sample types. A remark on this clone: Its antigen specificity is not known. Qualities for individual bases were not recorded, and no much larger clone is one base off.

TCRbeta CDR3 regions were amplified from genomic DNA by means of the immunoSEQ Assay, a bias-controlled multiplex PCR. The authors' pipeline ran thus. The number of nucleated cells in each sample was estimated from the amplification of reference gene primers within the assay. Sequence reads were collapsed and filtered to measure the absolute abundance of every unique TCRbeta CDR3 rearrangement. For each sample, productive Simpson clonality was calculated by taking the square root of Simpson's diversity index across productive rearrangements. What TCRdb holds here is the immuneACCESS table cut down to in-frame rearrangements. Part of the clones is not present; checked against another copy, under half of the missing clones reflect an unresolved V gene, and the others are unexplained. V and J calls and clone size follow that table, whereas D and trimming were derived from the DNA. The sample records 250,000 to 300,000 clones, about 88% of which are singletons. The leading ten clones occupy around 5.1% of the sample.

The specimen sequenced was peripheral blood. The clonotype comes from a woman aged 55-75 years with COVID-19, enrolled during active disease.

The CDR3 in this case is CSAPRTDTQYF. The DNA reads TGCAGTGCTCCACGGACAGATACGCAGTATTTT. The receptor chain draws on TRBV20-1 and TRBJ2-3; the D gene identity is not certain. The CDR3 runs 11 amino acids, cysteine and phenylalanine included. Just CDR3 DNA is preserved here, 33 bases in frame from base 1. V is reduced by 5 bases and J by 3 bases, leaving a spacing of 6 bases between them. CDR1 and CDR2, looked up from the germline V gene (reference sequence), are DFQATT and SNEGSKA.